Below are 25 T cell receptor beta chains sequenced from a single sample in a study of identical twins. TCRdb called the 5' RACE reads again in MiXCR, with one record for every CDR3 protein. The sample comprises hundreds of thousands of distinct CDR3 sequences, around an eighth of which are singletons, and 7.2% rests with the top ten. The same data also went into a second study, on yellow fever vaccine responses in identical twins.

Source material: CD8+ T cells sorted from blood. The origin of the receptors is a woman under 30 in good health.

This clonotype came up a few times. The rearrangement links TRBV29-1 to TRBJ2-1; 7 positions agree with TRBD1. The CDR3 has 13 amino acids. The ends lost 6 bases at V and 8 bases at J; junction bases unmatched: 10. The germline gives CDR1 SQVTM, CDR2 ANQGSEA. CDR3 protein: CSVDPGTVHEQFF. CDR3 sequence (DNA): TGCAGCGTGGACCCAGGGACAGTCCATGAGCAGTTCTTC.

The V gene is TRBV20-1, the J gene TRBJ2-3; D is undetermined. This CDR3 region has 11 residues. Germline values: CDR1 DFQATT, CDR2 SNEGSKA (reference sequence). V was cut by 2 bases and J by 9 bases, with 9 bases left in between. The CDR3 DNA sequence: TGCAGTGCTAGAATGGTAGACACGCAGTATTTT. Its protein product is CSARMVDTQYF.

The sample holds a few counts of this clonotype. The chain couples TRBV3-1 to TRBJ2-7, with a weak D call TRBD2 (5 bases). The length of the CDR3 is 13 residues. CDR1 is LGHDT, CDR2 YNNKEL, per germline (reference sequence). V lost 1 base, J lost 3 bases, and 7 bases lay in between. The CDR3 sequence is CASSQGTYYEQYF. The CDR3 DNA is TGTGCCAGCAGCCAAGGGACTTACTACGAGCAGTACTTC.

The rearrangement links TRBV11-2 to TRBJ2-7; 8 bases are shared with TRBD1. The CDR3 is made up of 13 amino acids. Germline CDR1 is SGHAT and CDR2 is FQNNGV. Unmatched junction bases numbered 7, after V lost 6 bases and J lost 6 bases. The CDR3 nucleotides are TGTGCCAGCAGAGGACAGGGATTAATCGAGCAGTACGTC. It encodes CASRGQGLIEQYV.

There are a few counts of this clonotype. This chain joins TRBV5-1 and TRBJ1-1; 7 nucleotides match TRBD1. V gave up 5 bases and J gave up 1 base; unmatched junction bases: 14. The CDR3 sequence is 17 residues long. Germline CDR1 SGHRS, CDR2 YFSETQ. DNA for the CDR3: TGCGCCAGCAGGTTTTCCCGCCTACAGGGGCGGAACACTGAAGCTTTCTTT. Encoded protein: CASRFSRLQGRNTEAFF.

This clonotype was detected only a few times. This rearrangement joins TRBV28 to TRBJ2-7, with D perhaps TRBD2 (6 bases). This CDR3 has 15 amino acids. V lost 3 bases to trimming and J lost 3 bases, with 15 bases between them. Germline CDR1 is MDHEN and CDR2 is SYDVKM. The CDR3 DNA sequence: TGTGCCAGCAGTTTTTCTCGGTCGGAGGGCTACGAGCAGTACTTC. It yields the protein CASSFSRSEGYEQYF.

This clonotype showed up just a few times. The CDR3 protein is CATSPFGGNTGELFF. The DNA for the CDR3 is TGTGCCACCAGCCCCTTTGGGGGAAACACCGGGGAGCTGTTTTTT. The chain joins TRBV24-1 to TRBJ2-2; either TRBD1 or TRBD2 may fit D (5 bases each). The CDR3 has 15 residues. Looked up from germline, CDR1 is KGHDR and CDR2 is SFDVKD. Trimming pared 7 bases from V and 2 bases from J, leaving 13 bases between.

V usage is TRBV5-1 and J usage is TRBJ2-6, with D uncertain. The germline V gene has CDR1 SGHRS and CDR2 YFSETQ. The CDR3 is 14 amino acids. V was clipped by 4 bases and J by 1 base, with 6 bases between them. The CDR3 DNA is TGCGCCAGCAGCAAAGGATCTGGGGCCAACGTCCTGACTTTC. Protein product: CASSKGSGANVLTF.

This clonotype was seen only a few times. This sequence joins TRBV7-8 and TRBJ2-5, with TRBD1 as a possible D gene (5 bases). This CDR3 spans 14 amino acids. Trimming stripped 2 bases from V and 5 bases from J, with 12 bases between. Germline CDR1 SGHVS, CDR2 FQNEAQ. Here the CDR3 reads CASSLRGLVETQYF. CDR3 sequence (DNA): TGTGCCAGCAGCTTAAGGGGCCTAGTTGAGACCCAGTACTTC.

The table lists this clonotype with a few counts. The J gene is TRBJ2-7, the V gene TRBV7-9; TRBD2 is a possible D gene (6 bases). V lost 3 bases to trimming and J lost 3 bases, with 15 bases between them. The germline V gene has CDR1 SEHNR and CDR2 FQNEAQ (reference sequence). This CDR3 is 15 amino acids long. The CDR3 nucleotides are TGTGCCAGCAGCTTTGGGACTTATGGGAACTACGAGCAGTACTTC. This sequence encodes CASSFGTYGNYEQYF.

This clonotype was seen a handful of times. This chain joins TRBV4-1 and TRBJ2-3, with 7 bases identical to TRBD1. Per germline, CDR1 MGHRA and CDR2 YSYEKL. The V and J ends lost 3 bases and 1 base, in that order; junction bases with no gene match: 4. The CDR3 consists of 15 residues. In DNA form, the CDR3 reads TGCGCCAGCAGCCAGGCCGGGACAGGCACAGATACGCAGTATTTT. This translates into CASSQAGTGTDTQYF.

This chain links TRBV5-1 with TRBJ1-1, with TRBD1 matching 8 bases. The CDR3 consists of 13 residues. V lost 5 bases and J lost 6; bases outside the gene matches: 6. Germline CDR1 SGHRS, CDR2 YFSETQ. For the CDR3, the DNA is TGCGCCAGCAGATCGACGGGACAGGCTGAAGCTTTCTTT. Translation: CASRSTGQAEAFF.

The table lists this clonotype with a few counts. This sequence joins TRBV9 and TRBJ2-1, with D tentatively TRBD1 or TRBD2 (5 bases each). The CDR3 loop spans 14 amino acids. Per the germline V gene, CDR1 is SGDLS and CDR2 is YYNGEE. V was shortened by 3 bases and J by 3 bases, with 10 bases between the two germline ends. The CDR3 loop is CASSGEGRYNEQFF. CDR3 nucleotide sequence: TGTGCCAGCAGCGGAGAGGGACGCTACAATGAGCAGTTCTTC.

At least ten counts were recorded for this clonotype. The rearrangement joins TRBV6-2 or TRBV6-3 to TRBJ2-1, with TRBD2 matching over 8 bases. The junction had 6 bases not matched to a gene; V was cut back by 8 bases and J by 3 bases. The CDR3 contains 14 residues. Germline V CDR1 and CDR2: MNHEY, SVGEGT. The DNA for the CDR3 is TGTGCCAGCCGGCGGGGGGAGGTCTACAATGAGCAGTTCTTC. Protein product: CASRRGEVYNEQFF.

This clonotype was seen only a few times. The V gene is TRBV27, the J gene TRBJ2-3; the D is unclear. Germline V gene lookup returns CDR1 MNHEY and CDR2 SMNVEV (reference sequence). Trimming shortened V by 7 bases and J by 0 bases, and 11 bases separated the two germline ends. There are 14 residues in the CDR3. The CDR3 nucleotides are TGTGCCAGCACCCGTCTTCGGAGCACAGATACGCAGTATTTT. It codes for CASTRLRSTDTQYF.

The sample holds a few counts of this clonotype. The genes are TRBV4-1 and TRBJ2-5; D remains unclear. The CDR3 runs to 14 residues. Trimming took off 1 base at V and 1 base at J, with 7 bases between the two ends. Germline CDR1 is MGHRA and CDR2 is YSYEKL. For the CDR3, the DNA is TGCGCCAGCAGCCAAGTCCCCTTCCAAGAGACCCAGTACTTC. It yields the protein CASSQVPFQETQYF.

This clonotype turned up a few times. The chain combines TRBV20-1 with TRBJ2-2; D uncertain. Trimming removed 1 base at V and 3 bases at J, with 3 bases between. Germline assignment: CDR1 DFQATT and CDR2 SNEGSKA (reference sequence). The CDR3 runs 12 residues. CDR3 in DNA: TGCAGTGCTAGAGTGGACACCGGGGAGCTGTTTTTT. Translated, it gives CSARVDTGELFF.

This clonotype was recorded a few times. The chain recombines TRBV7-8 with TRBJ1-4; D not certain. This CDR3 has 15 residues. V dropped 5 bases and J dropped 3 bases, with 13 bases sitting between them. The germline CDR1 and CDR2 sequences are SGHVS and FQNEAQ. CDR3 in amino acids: CASSPDSGSNEKLFF. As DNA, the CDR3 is TGTGCCAGCAGCCCCGATTCGGGCTCTAATGAAAAACTGTTTTTT. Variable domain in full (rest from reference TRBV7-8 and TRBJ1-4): GAGVSQSPRYKVAKRGQDVALRCDPISGHVSLFWYQQALGQGPEFLTYFQNEAQLDKSGLPSDRFFAERPEGSVSTLKIQRTQQEDSAVYLCASSPDSGSNEKLFFGSGTQLSVL.

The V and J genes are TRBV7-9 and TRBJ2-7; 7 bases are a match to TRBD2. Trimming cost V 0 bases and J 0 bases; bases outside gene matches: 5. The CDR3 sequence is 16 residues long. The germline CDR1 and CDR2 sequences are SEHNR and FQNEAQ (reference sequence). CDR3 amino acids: CASSLAGGGSSYEQYF. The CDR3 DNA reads TGTGCCAGCAGCTTAGCTGGGGGAGGGAGCTCCTACGAGCAGTACTTC.

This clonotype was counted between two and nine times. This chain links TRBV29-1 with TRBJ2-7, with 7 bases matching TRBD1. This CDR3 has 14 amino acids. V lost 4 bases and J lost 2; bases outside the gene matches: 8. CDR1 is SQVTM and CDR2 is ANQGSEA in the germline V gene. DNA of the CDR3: TGCAGCGTTGTATTCCGGGACAGACCCTACGAGCAGTACGTC. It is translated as CSVVFRDRPYEQYV.

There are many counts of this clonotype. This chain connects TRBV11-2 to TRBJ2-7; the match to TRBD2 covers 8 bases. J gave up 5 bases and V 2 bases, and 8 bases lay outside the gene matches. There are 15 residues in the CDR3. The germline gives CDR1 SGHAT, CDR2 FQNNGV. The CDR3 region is CASSLYPAGANEQYF. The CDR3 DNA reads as TGTGCCAGCAGCTTATACCCAGCGGGAGCGAACGAGCAGTACTTC.

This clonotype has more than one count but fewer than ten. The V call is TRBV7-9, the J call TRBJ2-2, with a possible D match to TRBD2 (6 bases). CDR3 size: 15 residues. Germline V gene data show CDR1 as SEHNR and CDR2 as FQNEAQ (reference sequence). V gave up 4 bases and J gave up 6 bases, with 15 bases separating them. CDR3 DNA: TGTGCCAGCAGCTCTATGCGGGATGGTGCCGGGGAGCTGTTTTTT. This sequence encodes CASSSMRDGAGELFF. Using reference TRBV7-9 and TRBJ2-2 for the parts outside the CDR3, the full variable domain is DTGVSQNPRHKITKRGQNVTFRCDPISEHNRLYWYRQTLGQGPEFLTYFQNEAQLEKSRLLSDRFSAERPKGSFSTLEIQRTEQGDSAMYLCASSSMRDGAGELFFGEGSRLTVL.

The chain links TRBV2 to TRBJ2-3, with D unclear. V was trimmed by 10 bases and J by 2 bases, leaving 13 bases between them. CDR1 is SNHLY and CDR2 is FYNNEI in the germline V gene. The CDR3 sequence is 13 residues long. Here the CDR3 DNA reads TGTGCCATTGACGGCGGCGACACAGATACGCAGTATTTT. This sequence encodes CAIDGGDTDTQYF.

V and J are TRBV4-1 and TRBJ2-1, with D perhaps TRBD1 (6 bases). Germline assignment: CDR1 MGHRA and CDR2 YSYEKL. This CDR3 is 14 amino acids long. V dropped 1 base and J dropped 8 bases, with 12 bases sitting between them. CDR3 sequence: CASSQVGGWHEQFF. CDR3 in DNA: TGCGCCAGCAGCCAAGTTGGGGGCTGGCATGAGCAGTTCTTC.

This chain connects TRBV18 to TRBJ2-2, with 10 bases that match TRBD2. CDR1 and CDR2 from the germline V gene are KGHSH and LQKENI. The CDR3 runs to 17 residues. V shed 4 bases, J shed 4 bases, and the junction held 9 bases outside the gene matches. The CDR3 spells CASSLWTSGRRTGELFF. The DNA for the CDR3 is TGTGCCAGCTCACTCTGGACTAGCGGAAGACGCACCGGGGAGCTGTTTTTT.